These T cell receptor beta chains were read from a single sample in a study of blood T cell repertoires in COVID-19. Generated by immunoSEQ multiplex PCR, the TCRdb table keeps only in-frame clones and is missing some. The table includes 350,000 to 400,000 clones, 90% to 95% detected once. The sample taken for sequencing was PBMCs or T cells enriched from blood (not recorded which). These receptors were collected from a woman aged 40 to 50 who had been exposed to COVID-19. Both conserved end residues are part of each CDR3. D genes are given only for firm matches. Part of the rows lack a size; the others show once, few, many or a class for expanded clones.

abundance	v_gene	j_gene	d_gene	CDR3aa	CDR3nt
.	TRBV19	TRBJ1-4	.	CASSRRGRNEKLFF	TGTGCCAGTAGTCGGCGAGGGCGTAATGAAAAACTGTTTTTT
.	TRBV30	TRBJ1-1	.	CAWSPRGVAENTEAFF	TGTGCCTGGAGCCCCCGGGGGGTGGCGGAAAACACTGAAGCTTTCTTT
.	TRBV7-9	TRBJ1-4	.	CASSLRGSGEKLFF	TGTGCCAGCAGCTTACGAGGAAGCGGCGAAAAACTGTTTTTT
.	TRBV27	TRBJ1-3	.	CASSLRGISGNTIYF	TGTGCCAGCAGTTTGCGGGGGATTTCTGGAAACACCATATATTTT
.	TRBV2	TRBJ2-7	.	CASSAPSGGESAKQYF	TGTGCCAGCAGTGCCCCCAGCGGCGGGGAATCTGCCAAGCAGTACTTC
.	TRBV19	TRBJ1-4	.	CASSPGQANEKLFF	TGTGCCAGTAGTCCGGGACAAGCTAATGAAAAACTGTTTTTT
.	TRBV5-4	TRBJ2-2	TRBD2	CASSPSAGGPDTGELFF	TGTGCCAGCAGCCCCTCGGCGGGAGGGCCTGACACCGGGGAGCTGTTTTTT
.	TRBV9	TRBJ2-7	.	CASSAGGYAYEQYF	TGTGCCAGCAGCGCAGGGGGGTACGCCTACGAGCAGTACTTC
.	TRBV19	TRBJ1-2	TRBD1	CASKTGGSSFGYTF	TGTGCCAGTAAGACAGGGGGCTCCTCCTTTGGCTACACCTTC
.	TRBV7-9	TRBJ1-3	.	CASSSHGAGAGNTIYF	TGTGCCAGCAGCTCTCACGGCGCGGGGGCTGGAAACACCATATATTTT
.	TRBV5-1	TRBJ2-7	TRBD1	CASSWAGTGNEQYF	TGCGCCAGCAGCTGGGCCGGGACAGGGAACGAGCAGTACTTC
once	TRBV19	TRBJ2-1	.	CASSNPGLDNEQFF	TGTGCCAGTAGTAACCCGGGATTGGACAATGAGCAGTTCTTC
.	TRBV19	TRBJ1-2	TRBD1	CASRRGTGRVQYYGYTF	TGTGCCAGTCGCAGAGGGACAGGGAGGGTACAGTACTATGGCTACACCTTC
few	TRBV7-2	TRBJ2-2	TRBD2	CASSLDPLAATNTGELFF	TGTGCCAGCAGCTTAGACCCACTAGCGGCCACGAACACCGGGGAGCTGTTTTTT
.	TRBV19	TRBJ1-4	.	CASSIPSGTTNEKLFF	TGTGCCAGTAGTATCCCCTCAGGAACAACTAATGAAAAACTGTTTTTT
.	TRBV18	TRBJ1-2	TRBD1	CASSPSLPGQGNYGYTF	TGTGCCAGCTCACCGTCCCTGCCGGGACAGGGGAACTATGGCTACACCTTC
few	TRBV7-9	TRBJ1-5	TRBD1	CASSSTGTGVLQPQHF	TGTGCCAGCAGCTCCACCGGGACAGGGGTTCTTCAGCCCCAGCATTTT
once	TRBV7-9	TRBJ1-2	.	CASSLYSTNYGYTF	TGTGCCAGCAGCTTGTACAGCACTAACTATGGCTACACCTTC
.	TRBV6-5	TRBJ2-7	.	CASKGPGSSYEQYF	TGTGCCAGCAAAGGTCCAGGGTCTTCCTACGAGCAGTACTTC
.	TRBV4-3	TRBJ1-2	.	CASRPASGAAYGYTF	TGCGCCAGCAGGCCTGCATCAGGGGCGGCCTATGGCTACACCTTC
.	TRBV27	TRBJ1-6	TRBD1	CASSPWAGGDSPLHF	TGTGCCAGCAGTCCATGGGCAGGGGGCGATTCACCCCTCCACTTT
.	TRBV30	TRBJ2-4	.	CAWSFSRTVNIQYF	TGTGCCTGGAGTTTCTCCCGGACAGTAAACATTCAGTACTTC
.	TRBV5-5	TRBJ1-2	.	CASRRTGSNYGYTF	TGTGCCAGCAGACGTACCGGGTCCAACTATGGCTACACCTTC
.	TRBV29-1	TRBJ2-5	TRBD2	CSVEDSRGAGETQYF	TGCAGCGTTGAAGATTCGCGGGGGGCAGGGGAGACCCAGTACTTC
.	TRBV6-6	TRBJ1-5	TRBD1	CASSKGQANQPQHF	TGTGCCAGCAGCAAGGGACAGGCTAATCAGCCCCAGCATTTT
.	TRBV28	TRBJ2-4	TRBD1	CASSSGTGVGAKNIQYF	TGTGCCAGCAGCTCCGGGACAGGGGTTGGGGCCAAAAACATTCAGTACTTC
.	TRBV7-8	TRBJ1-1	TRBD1	CASTPFSGTGGRNTEAFF	TGTGCCAGCACCCCATTTTCCGGGACAGGGGGCCGAAACACTGAAGCTTTCTTT
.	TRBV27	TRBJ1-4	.	CASSPRGGNEKLFF	TGTGCCAGCAGTCCAAGGGGGGGGAATGAAAAACTGTTTTTT
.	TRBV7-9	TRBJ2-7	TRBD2	CASSPRTSDYEQYF	TGTGCCAGCAGCCCCCGGACTAGCGACTACGAGCAGTACTTC
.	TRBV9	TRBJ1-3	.	CASSLRGSGNTIYF	TGTGCCAGCAGCCTCAGGGGCTCTGGAAACACCATATATTTT
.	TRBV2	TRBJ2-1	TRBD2	CASSERGLAGGFF	TGTGCCAGCAGTGAAAGGGGACTAGCGGGAGGGTTCTTC
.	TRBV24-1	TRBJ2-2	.	CATSDLGGVNTGELFF	TGTGCCACCAGTGATTTAGGGGGGGTGAACACCGGGGAGCTGTTTTTT
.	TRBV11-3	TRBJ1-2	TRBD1	CASSLGQGVPNYGYTF	TGTGCCAGCAGCTTAGGCCAGGGGGTCCCTAACTATGGCTACACCTTC
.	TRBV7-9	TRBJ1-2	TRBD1	CASSPWVGTGEGYTF	TGTGCCAGCAGCCCGTGGGTCGGGACAGGGGAAGGCTACACCTTC
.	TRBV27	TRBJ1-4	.	CASSLWASTNEKLFF	TGTGCCAGCAGTTTGTGGGCATCAACTAATGAAAAACTGTTTTTT
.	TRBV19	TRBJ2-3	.	CASTDGAGTQYF	TGTGCCAGTACCGATGGGGCAGGTACGCAGTATTTT
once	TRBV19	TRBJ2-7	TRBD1	CASSGGQGRYEQYF	TGTGCCAGTAGTGGAGGACAGGGACGCTACGAGCAGTACTTC
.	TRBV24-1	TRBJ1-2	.	CATSAEGRGGYTF	TGTGCCACCAGTGCGGAGGGCAGAGGGGGCTACACCTTC
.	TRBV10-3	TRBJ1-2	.	CAISDRSIPVDLGYTF	TGTGCCATCAGTGACAGATCTATTCCTGTGGACTTGGGCTACACCTTC
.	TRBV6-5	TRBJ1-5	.	CASTRQGWNQPQHF	TGTGCCAGCACCCGGCAGGGGTGGAATCAGCCCCAGCATTTT
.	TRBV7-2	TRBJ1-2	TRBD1	CASSPVGGQGARNYGYTF	TGTGCCAGCAGCCCGGTGGGGGGACAGGGGGCGCGGAACTATGGCTACACCTTC
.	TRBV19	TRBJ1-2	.	CASSKGVGYTF	TGTGCCAGTAGTAAGGGAGTTGGCTACACCTTC
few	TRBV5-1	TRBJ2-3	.	CASSLKLPDTDTQYF	TGCGCCAGCAGCTTGAAACTTCCCGACACAGATACGCAGTATTTT
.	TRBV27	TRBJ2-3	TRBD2	CASSSILAAYTDTQYF	TGTGCCAGCAGCTCCATCCTAGCGGCTTACACAGATACGCAGTATTTT
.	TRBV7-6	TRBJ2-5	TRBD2	CASSSTGGAAETQYF	TGTGCCAGCAGCTCTACGGGGGGAGCGGCGGAGACCCAGTACTTC
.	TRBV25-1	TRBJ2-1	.	CASSESGHYNEQFF	TGTGCCAGCAGTGAGTCCGGACACTACAATGAGCAGTTCTTC
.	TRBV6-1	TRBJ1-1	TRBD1	CASSARRTGVGMNTEAFF	TGTGCCAGCAGTGCCAGGCGGACAGGGGTGGGCATGAACACTGAAGCTTTCTTT
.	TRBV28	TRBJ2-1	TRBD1	CASNGQVFNEQFF	TGTGCCAGTAACGGACAGGTTTTCAATGAGCAGTTCTTC
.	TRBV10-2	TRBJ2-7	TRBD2	CASRVAGGPYEQYF	TGCGCCAGCAGGGTAGCGGGAGGGCCCTACGAGCAGTACTTC
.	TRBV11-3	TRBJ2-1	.	CASKEGTGVTGQFF	TGTGCCAGCAAGGAGGGTACCGGGGTCACGGGGCAGTTCTTC
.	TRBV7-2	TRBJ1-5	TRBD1	CASSPSGQGASQPQHF	TGTGCCAGCAGCCCCTCGGGACAGGGGGCGAGTCAGCCCCAGCATTTT
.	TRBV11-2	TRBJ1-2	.	CASSLDGRVRYTF	TGTGCCAGCAGCTTAGACGGCAGGGTGCGCTACACCTTC